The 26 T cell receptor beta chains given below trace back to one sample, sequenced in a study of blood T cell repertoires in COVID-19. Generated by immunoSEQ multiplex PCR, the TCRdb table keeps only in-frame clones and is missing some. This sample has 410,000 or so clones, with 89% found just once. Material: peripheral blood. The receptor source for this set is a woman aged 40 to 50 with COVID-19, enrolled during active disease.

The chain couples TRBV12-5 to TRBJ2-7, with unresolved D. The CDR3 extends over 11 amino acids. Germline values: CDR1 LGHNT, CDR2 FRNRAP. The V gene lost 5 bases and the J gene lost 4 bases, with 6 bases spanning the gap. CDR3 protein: CASGERYEQYF. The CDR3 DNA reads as TGTGCTAGTGGTGAGAGGTACGAGCAGTACTTC.

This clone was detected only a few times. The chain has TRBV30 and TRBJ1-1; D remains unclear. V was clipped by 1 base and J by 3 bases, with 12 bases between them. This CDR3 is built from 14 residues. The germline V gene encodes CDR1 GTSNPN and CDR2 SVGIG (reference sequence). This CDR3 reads CAWSGDTTYTEAFF. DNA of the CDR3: TGTGCCTGGAGTGGAGACACAACCTACACTGAAGCTTTCTTT. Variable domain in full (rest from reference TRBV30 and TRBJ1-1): SQTIHQWPATLVQPVGSPLSLECTVEGTSNPNLYWYRQAAGRGLQLLFYSVGIGQISSEVPQNLSASRPQDRQFILSSKKLLLSDSGFYLCAWSGDTTYTEAFFGQGTRLTVV.

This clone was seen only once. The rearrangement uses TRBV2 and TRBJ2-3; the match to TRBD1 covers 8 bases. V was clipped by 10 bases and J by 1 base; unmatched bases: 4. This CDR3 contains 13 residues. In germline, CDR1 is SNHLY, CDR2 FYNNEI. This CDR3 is CATETGGTDTQYF. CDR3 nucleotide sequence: TGTGCCACCGAGACAGGGGGCACAGATACGCAGTATTTT.

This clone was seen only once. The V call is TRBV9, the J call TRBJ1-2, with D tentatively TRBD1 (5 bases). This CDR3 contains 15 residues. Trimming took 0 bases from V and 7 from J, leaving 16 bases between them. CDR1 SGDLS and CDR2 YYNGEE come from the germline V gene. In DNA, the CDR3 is TGTGCCAGCAGCGTAGGAGAGACAGCCGTCGGTGGCTACACCTTC. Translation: CASSVGETAVGGYTF. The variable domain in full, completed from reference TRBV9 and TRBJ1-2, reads DSGVTQTPKHLITATGQRVTLRCSPRSGDLSVYWYQQSLDQGLQFLIQYYNGEERAKGNILERFSAQQFPDLHSELNLSSLELGDSALYFCASSVGETAVGGYTFGSGTRLTVV.

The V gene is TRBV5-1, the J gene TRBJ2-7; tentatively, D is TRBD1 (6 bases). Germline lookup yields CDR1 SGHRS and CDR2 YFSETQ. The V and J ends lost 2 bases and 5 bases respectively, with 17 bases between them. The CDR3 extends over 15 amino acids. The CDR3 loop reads CASSFGQGITHEQYF. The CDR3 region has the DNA TGCGCCAGCAGCTTTGGGCAGGGGATAACCCACGAGCAGTACTTC.

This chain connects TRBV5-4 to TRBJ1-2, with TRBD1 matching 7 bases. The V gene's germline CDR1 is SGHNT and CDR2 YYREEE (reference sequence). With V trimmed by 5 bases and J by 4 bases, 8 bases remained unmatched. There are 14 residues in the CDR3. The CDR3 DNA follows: TGTGCCAGCAGTATCGACAGGGCGGGCTATGGCTACACCTTC. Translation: CASSIDRAGYGYTF.

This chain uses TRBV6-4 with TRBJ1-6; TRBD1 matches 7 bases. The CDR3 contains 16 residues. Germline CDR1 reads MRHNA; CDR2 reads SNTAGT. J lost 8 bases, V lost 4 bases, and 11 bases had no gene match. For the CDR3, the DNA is TGTGCCAGCAGTGGGCCCGCGGACAGGCACTATTCACCCCTCCACTTT. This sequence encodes CASSGPADRHYSPLHF.

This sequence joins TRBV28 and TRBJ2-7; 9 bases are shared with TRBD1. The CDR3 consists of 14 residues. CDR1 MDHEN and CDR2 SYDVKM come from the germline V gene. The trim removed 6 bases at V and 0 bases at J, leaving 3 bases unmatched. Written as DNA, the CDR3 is TGTGCCAGCAGGGGGACAGGGTTCTCCTACGAGCAGTACTTC. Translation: CASRGTGFSYEQYF.

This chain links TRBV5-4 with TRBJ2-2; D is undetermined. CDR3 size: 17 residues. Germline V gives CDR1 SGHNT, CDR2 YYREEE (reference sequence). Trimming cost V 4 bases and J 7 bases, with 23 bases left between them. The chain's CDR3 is CASSPAHGSTGGGELFF. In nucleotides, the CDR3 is TGTGCCAGCAGCCCGGCCCACGGAAGCACCGGCGGCGGGGAGCTGTTTTTT.

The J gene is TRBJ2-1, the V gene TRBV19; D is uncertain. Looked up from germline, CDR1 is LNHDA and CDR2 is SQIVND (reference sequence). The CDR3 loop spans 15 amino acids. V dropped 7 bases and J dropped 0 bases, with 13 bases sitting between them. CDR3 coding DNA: TGTGCCAGTACCCCGGCCGACTCCTCCTACAATGAGCAGTTCTTC. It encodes CASTPADSSYNEQFF.

The CDR3 nucleotides read TGTGCCGGGTGTCGGGGTCCCAACACCGGGGAGCTGTTTTTT. It is translated as CAGCRGPNTGELFF. J is TRBJ2-2 and V is TRBV5-6; D is possibly TRBD2 (5 bases). V was clipped by 10 bases and J by 2 bases, with 15 bases between them. Germline CDR1 and CDR2: SGHDT and YYEEEE. This CDR3 is built from 14 residues.

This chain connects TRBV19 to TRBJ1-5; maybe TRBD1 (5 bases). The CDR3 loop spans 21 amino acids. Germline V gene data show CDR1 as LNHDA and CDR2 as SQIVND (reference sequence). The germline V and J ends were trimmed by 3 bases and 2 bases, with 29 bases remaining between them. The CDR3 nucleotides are TGTGCCAGTAGTATCAGGATGTTTTCGTTACGTCACTCGGGGGGCAATCAGCCCCAGCATTTT. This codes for CASSIRMFSLRHSGGNQPQHF.

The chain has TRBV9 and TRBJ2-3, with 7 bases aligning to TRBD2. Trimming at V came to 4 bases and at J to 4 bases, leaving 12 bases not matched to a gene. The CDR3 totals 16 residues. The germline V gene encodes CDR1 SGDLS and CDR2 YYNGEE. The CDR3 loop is CASSRHETSIADTQYF. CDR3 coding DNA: TGTGCCAGCAGCCGGCATGAGACTAGCATAGCAGATACGCAGTATTTT.

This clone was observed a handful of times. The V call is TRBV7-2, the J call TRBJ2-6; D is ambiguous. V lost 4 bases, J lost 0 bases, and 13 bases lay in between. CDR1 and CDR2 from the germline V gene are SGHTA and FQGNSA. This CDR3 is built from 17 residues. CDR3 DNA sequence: TGTGCCAGCAGCTCCCCTAAAACGGGCTCTGGGGCCAACGTCCTGACTTTC. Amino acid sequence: CASSSPKTGSGANVLTF.

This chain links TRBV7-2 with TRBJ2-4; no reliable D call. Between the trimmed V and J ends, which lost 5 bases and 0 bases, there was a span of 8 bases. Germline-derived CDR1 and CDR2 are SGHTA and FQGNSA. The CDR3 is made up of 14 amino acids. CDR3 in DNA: TGTGCCAGCAGCCCCTTCTTAGCCAAAAACATTCAGTACTTC. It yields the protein CASSPFLAKNIQYF.

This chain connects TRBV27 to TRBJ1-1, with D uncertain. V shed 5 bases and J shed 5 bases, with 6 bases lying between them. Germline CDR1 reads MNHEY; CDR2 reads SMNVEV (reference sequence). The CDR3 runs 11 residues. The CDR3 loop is CASSGSTEAFF. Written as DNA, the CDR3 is TGTGCCAGCAGTGGCAGTACTGAAGCTTTCTTT.

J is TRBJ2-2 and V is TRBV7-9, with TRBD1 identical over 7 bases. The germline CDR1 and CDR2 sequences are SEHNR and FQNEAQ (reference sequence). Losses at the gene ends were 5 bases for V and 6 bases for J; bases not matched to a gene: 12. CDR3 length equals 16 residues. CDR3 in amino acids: CASSPRQGVIAGELFF. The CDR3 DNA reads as TGTGCCAGCAGCCCACGACAGGGTGTAATTGCCGGGGAGCTGTTTTTT.

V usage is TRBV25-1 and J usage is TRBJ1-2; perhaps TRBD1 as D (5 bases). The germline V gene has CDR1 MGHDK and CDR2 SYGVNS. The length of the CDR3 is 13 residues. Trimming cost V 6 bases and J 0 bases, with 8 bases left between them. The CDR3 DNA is TGTGCCAGCAGGCGGGACGCTAACTATGGCTACACCTTC. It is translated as CASRRDANYGYTF.

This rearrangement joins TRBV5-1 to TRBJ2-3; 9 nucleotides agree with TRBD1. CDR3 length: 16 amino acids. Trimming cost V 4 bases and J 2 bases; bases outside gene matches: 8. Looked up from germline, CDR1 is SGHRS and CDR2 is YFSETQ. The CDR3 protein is CASSTGQGINTDTQYF. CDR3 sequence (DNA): TGCGCCAGCAGCACCGGACAGGGGATTAACACAGATACGCAGTATTTT.

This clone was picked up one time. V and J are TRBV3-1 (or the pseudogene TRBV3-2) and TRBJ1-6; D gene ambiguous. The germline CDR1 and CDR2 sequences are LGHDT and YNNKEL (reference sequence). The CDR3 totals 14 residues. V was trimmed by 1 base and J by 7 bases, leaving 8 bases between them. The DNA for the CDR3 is TGTGCCAGCAGCCAAGTGGGAGGGAATTCACCCCTCCACTTT. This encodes CASSQVGGNSPLHF.

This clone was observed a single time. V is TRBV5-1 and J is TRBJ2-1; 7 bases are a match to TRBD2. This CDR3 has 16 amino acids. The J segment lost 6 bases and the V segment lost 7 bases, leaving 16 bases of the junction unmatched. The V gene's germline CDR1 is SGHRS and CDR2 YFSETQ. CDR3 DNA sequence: TGCGCCAGCTCCACGGAAAGGGGTAGCGGGCCCAATGAGCAGTTCTTC. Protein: CASSTERGSGPNEQFF.

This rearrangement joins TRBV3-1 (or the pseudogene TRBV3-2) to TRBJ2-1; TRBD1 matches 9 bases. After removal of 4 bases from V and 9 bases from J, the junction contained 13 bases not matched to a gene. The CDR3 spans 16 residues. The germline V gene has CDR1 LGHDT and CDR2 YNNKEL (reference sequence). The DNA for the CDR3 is TGTGCCAGCAGCCCGCAAGGTACAGGGGGCTGGGTTGAGCAGTTCTTC. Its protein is CASSPQGTGGWVEQFF.

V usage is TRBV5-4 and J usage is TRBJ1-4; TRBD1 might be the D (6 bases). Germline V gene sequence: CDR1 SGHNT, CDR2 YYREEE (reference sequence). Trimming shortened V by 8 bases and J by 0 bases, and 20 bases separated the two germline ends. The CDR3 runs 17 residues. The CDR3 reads CASQPDPGTPTNEKLFF. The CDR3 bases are TGTGCCAGTCAACCCGACCCAGGGACACCAACTAATGAAAAACTGTTTTTT. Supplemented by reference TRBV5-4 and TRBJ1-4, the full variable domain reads ETGVTQSPTHLIKTRGQQVTLRCSSQSGHNTVSWYQQALGQGPQFIFQYYREEENGRGNFPPRFSGLQFPNYSSELNVNALELDDSALYLCASQPDPGTPTNEKLFFGSGTQLSVL.

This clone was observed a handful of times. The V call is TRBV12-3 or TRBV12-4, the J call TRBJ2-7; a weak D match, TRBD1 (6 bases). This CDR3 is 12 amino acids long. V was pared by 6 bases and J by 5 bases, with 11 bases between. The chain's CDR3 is CASRQTGHEQYF. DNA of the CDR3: TGTGCCAGCAGGCAGACAGGCCACGAGCAGTACTTC.

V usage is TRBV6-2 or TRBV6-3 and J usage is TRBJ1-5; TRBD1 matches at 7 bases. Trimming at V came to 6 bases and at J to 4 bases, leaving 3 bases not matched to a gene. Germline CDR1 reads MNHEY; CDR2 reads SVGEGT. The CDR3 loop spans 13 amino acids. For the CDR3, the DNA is TGTGCCAGCAGCCAACAGGGGAATCAGCCCCAGCATTTT. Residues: CASSQQGNQPQHF.

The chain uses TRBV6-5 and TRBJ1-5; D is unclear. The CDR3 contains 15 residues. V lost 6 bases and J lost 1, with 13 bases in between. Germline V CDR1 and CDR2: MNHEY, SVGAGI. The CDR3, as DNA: TGTGCCAGCAGGCCGCGGAGGGTCAGCAATCAGCCCCAGCATTTT. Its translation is CASRPRRVSNQPQHF.